This is a list of T cell receptor beta chains from one sample in a study of blood T cell repertoires in COVID-19. The repertoire was sequenced with immunoSEQ multiplex PCR; TCRdb's copy has only in-frame clones and lacks some. The data show tens of thousands of clones, about 73% seen once. Sequencing input: peripheral blood. The receptors come from a woman aged 65 to 85 with acute or convalescent COVID-19. The CDR3 runs from the conserved cysteine through the conserved F or W. The D gene is left open where the match is weak. Some rows mark clone size as missing; the rest say once, few, many or name a class of expanded clone.

j_call	d_call	clone_size	v_call	cdr3_aa	cdr3_nt
TRBJ1-6	NA	few	TRBV10-3	CAISESQGSSPLHF	TGTGCCATCAGTGAGTCGCAGGGGAGCTCACCCCTCCACTTT
TRBJ1-5	TRBD1	NA	TRBV6-1	CASSASLWDRGNQPQHF	TGTGCCAGCAGTGCATCCCTCTGGGACAGGGGTAATCAGCCCCAGCATTTT
TRBJ1-3	TRBD1	few	TRBV30	CAWNDREGGFIGNTIYF	TGTGCCTGGAACGACAGGGAAGGAGGGTTCATCGGAAACACCATATATTTT
TRBJ2-1	TRBD1	NA	TRBV10-2	CASSELGDRGRRNEQFF	TGCGCCAGCAGTGAGTTAGGGGACAGGGGTCGACGCAATGAGCAGTTCTTC
TRBJ1-1	NA	NA	TRBV5-1	CASSITQTNTEAFF	TGCGCCAGCAGCATAACACAGACGAACACTGAAGCTTTCTTT
TRBJ2-2	TRBD1	NA	TRBV14	CASSQTGAGELFF	TGTGCCAGCAGCCAAACAGGGGCCGGGGAGCTGTTTTTT
TRBJ2-7	TRBD1	NA	TRBV5-1	CASSRTYTGTASYEQYF	TGCGCCAGCAGTCGGACGTACACCGGGACAGCCAGTTACGAGCAGTACTTC
TRBJ1-2	NA	NA	TRBV18	CASSPPPRVGYTF	TGTGCCAGCTCACCACCCCCCCGGGTTGGCTACACCTTC
TRBJ2-3	NA	NA	TRBV10-1	CASSESAGDTQYF	TGCGCCAGCAGTGAGTCCGCAGGAGATACGCAGTATTTT
TRBJ1-2	NA	NA	TRBV30	CACRGGRGYTF	TGTGCCTGCCGGGGGGGTAGAGGCTACACCTTC
TRBJ2-1	NA	NA	TRBV4-2	CASSPRGYNEQFF	TGTGCCAGCAGCCCCCGGGGCTACAATGAGCAGTTCTTC
TRBJ2-7	TRBD2	NA	TRBV19	CASRVASGGSYEQYF	TGTGCCAGTCGTGTGGCCAGCGGGGGTTCCTACGAGCAGTACTTC
TRBJ1-2	NA	NA	TRBV3-1/TRBV3-2	CASSLGGAAYGYTF	TGTGCCAGCAGCCTTGGGGGGGCTGCCTATGGCTACACCTTC
TRBJ2-7	TRBD1	NA	TRBV5-1	CASAFPAGGTYEQYF	TGCGCCAGCGCCTTCCCGGCAGGGGGAACCTACGAGCAGTACTTC
TRBJ1-2	NA	NA	TRBV30	CAWSVAGIYGYTF	TGTGCCTGGAGTGTGGCAGGGATCTATGGCTACACCTTC
TRBJ2-2	NA	NA	TRBV27	CASSLLPLRTGELFF	TGTGCCAGCAGTCTTCTCCCCCTCCGCACCGGGGAGCTGTTTTTT
TRBJ1-3	NA	NA	TRBV30	CAWSVGGHSGNTIYF	TGTGCCTGGAGTGTAGGCGGGCACTCTGGAAACACCATATATTTT